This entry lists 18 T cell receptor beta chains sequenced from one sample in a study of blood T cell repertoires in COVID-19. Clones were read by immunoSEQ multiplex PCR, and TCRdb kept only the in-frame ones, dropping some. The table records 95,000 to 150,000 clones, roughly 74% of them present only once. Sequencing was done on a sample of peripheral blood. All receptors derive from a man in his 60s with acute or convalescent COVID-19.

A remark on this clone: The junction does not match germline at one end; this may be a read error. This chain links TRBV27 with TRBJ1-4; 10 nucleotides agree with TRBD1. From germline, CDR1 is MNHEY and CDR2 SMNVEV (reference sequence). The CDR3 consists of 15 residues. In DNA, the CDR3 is TGTGCCAGCAGGTTATCGCGGGACAGGGGTGAAAAACTGTTTTTT. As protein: CASRLSRDRGEKLFF.

The CDR3 bases are TGTGCTAGTGGTTTGGGACTAGCGGGAGGTCTTGTTAGAGCAGATACGCAGTATTTT. Residues: CASGLGLAGGLVRADTQYF. The chain carries TRBV12-5 and TRBJ2-3, with TRBD2 matching 13 bases. CDR1 and CDR2 from the germline V gene are LGHNT and FRNRAP. After removal of 1 base from V and 4 bases from J, the junction contained 11 bases not matched to a gene. This CDR3 comprises 19 residues.

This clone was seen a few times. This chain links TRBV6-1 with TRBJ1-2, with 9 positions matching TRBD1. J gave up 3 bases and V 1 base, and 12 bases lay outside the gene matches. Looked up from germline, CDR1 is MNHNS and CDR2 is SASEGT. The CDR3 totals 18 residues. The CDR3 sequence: CASSEGYRGLRKDYGYTF. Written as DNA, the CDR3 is TGTGCCAGCAGTGAAGGTTACAGGGGGCTACGAAAAGACTATGGCTACACCTTC.

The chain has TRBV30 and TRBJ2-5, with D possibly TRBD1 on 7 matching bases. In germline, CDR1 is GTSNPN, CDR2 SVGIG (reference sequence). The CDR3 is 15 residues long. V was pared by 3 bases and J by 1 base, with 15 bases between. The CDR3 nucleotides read TGTGCCTGGAGGGAGGGACAGTCTTCCCAAGAGACCCAGTACTTC. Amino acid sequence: CAWREGQSSQETQYF.

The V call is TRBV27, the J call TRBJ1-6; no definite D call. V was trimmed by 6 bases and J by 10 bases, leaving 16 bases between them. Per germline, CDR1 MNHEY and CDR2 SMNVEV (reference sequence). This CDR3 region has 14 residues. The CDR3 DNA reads TGTGCCAGCAGCGAGACCGGACTAGGGTCACCCCTCCACTTT. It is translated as CASSETGLGSPLHF.

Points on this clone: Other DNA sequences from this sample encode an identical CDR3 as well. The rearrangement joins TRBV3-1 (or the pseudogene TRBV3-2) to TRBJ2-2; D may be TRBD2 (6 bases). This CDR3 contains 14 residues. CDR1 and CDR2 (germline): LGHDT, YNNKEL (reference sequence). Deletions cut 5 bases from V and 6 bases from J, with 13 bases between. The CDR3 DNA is TGTGCCAGCAGCTTAAGATGGGAGGCCGGGGAGCTGTTTTTT. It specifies CASSLRWEAGELFF.

The CDR3: CASSFIGQGEYGYTF. The DNA for the CDR3 is TGCGCCAGCAGTTTCATTGGACAGGGGGAATATGGCTACACCTTC. The gene calls are TRBV5-1 and TRBJ1-2; 10 bases are shared with TRBD1. The CDR3 totals 15 residues. Germline-derived CDR1 and CDR2 are SGHRS and YFSETQ. V trimming: 5 bases; J trimming: 5 bases; junction bases outside the gene matches: 9. The entire variable domain, with the rest obtained from reference TRBV5-1 and TRBJ1-2, is as follows: KAGVTQTPRYLIKTRGQQVTLSCSPISGHRSVSWYQQTPGQGLQFLFEYFSETQRNKGNFPGRFSGRQFSNSRSEMNVSTLELGDSALYLCASSFIGQGEYGYTFGSGTRLTVV.

The CDR3 DNA sequence: TGTGCCACCAGTGATCCTGACAGGTTTAATGAAAAACTGTTTTTT. Its protein product is CATSDPDRFNEKLFF. The chain is built from TRBV24-1 and TRBJ1-4; D might be TRBD1 (6 bases). Trimming removed 3 bases from V and 4 bases from J, with 11 bases in between. There are 15 residues in the CDR3. The germline CDR1 and CDR2 sequences are KGHDR and SFDVKD.

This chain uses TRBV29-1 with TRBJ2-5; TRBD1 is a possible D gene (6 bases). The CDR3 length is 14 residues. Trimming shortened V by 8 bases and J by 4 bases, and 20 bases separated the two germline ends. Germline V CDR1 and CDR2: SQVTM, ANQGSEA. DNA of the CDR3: TGCAGCTTCGGCCTTTTACAGGGTCGAGAGACCCAGTACTTC. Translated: CSFGLLQGRETQYF. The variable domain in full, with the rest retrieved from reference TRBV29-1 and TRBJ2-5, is SAVISQKPSRDICQRGTSLTIQCQVDSQVTMMFWYRQQPGQSLTLIATANQGSEATYESGFVIDKFPISRPNLTFSTLTVSNMSPEDSSIYLCSFGLLQGRETQYFGPGTRLLVL.

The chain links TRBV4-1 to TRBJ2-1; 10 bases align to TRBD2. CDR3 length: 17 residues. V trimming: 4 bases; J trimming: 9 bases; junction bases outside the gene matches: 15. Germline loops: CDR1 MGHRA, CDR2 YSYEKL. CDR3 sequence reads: CASSPTQLAGVNGEQFF. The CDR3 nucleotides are TGCGCCAGCAGCCCCACTCAGCTAGCGGGAGTAAATGGTGAGCAGTTCTTC.

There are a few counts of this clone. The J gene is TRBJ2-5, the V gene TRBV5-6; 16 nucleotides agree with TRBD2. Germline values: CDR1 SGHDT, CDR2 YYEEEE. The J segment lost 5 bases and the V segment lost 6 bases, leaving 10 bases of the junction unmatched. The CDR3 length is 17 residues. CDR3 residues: CASIIPGLAGGRETQYF. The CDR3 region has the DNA TGTGCCAGCATTATTCCGGGACTAGCGGGAGGGCGGGAGACCCAGTACTTC.

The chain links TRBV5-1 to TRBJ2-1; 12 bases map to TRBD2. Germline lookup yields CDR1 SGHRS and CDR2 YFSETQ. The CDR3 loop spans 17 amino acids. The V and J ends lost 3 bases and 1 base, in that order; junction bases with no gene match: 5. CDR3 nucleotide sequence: TGCGCCAGCAGCTCCGGACTAGCGGGGCTTTCCTACAATGAGCAGTTCTTC. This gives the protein CASSSGLAGLSYNEQFF.

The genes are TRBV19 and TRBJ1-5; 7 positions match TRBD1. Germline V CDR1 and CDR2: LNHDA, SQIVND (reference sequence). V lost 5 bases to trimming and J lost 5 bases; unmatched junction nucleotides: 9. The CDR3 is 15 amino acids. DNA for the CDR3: TGTGCCAGTAGTCTCACCGCAGGGGGGCATCAGCCCCAGCATTTT. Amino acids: CASSLTAGGHQPQHF.

CDR3 coding DNA: TGCAGCGTTGATGAAATGGGCAGGGCCACTGAAGCTTTCTTT. Amino acids: CSVDEMGRATEAFF. The chain couples TRBV29-1 to TRBJ1-1; a possible D gene is TRBD1 (5 bases). The CDR3 extends over 14 amino acids. Trimming removed 3 bases at V and 4 bases at J, with 15 bases between. Germline V lookup: CDR1 SQVTM, CDR2 ANQGSEA.

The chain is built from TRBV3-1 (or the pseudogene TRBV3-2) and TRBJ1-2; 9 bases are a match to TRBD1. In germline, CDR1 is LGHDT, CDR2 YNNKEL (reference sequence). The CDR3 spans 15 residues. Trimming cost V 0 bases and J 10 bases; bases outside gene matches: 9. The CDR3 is CASSQDAGQGQAYTF. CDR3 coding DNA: TGTGCCAGCAGCCAAGATGCAGGACAGGGGCAGGCCTACACCTTC.

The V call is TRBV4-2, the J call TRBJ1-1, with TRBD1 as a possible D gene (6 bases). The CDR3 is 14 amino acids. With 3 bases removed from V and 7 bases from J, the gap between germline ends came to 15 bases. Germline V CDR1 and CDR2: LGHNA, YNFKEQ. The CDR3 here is CASSQPDSLFEAFF. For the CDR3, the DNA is TGTGCCAGCAGCCAGCCGGACAGCCTGTTTGAAGCTTTCTTT.

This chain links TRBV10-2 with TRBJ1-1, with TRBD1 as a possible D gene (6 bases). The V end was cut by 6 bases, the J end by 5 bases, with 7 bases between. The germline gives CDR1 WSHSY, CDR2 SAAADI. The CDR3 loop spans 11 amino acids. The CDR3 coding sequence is TGCGCCAGCAGCGACAGGACTGAAGCTTTCTTT. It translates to CASSDRTEAFF.

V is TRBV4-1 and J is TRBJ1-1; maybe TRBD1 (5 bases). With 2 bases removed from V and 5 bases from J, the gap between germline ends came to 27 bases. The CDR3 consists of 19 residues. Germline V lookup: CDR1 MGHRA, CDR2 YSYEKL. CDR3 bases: TGCGCCAGCAGCCAAAACCTCCGAGTCGTTACAGGCCGTGGAACTGAAGCTTTCTTT. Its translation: CASSQNLRVVTGRGTEAFF.